A single sample gave rise to the 32 T cell receptor beta chains below, sequenced in a study of blood T cell repertoires in COVID-19. Profiling relied on immunoSEQ multiplex PCR, and the TCRdb table lists in-frame clones only, not all of them. Of a few hundred thousand clones in the sample, 70% to 90% were seen once. Sample: PBMCs or T cells enriched from blood (not recorded which). These receptors came from a woman aged 18-30 years who had been exposed to COVID-19.

This chain joins TRBV15 and TRBJ2-5; 11 bases fit TRBD2. Germline V gene data show CDR1 as LNHNV and CDR2 as YYDKDF (reference sequence). The ends lost 2 bases at V and 2 bases at J; junction bases unmatched: 1. The CDR3 contains 15 residues. The CDR3 coding sequence is TGTGCCACCAGCAGACTAGCGGGGGGACAAGAGACCCAGTACTTC. This gives the protein CATSRLAGGQETQYF.

J is TRBJ2-5 and V is TRBV7-8, with a possible D match to TRBD2 (6 bases). Germline CDR1 SGHVS, CDR2 FQNEAQ. V lost 2 bases, J lost 3 bases, and 19 bases lay in between. This CDR3 has 17 residues. CDR3 sequence reads: CASSLIRLARREETQYF. Written as DNA, the CDR3 is TGTGCCAGCAGCTTAATCCGGCTAGCGAGACGGGAAGAGACCCAGTACTTC.

CDR3 DNA sequence: TGTGCCAGCAGCCAACTCCAACCCGGGACAGGGGCGAGTAAAGGAAACACCATATATTTT. Translating gives CASSQLQPGTGASKGNTIYF. This sequence joins TRBV14 and TRBJ1-3, with 10 bases identical to TRBD1. CDR3 length: 20 residues. The trim removed 2 bases at V and 4 bases at J, leaving 17 bases unmatched. CDR1 and CDR2 (germline): SGHDN, FVKESK.

The chain links TRBV6-5 to TRBJ2-7, with 7 bases that match TRBD1. From germline, CDR1 is MNHEY and CDR2 SVGAGI. This CDR3 comprises 13 residues. Trimming removed 6 bases from V and 3 bases from J; junction bases left unmatched: 5. The chain's CDR3 is CASRLRDSYEQYF. The CDR3 DNA follows: TGTGCCAGCAGGCTCCGGGACAGCTACGAGCAGTACTTC.

The rearrangement links TRBV5-4 to TRBJ2-5; no clear D gene. Germline CDR1 SGHNT, CDR2 YYREEE (reference sequence). The germline V and J ends were trimmed by 1 base and 5 bases, with 12 bases remaining between them. CDR3 length: 14 amino acids. CDR3 sequence reads: CASSLTETRETQYF. The CDR3 DNA sequence: TGTGCCAGCAGCTTGACGGAGACGAGGGAGACCCAGTACTTC.

This chain connects TRBV11-2 to TRBJ1-5; D is ambiguous. The CDR3 totals 13 residues. The germline V and J ends were trimmed by 7 bases and 5 bases, with 12 bases remaining between them. Germline V gene lookup returns CDR1 SGHAT and CDR2 FQNNGV. The CDR3 sequence: CASIKKGDQPQHF. DNA of the CDR3: TGTGCCAGCATAAAGAAAGGAGATCAGCCCCAGCATTTT.

As to this clone: No conserved phenylalanine or tryptophan ends this CDR3, so it is likely a read error. The DNA is omitted, as the CDR3 cannot be located on it reliably, and the CDR3 follows TCRdb's listing. The J gene is TRBJ2-7, the V gene TRBV20-1; the D call in the table, TRBD2, was not verified against the DNA. Germline CDR1 reads DFQATT; CDR2 reads SNEGSKA (reference sequence). The CDR3 contains 13 residues when both ends are counted. CDR3 amino acids: CSASGQGGLTGGL.

The CDR3 DNA reads TGTGCCAGCAGCTTGGACTTTAAGCGCTCTGGGGCCAACGTCCTGACTTTC. The encoded protein is CASSLDFKRSGANVLTF. The J gene is TRBJ2-6, the V gene TRBV5-4; D is ambiguous. This CDR3 has 17 residues. Between the trimmed V and J ends, which lost 0 bases and 0 bases, there was a span of 10 bases. Looked up from germline, CDR1 is SGHNT and CDR2 is YYREEE (reference sequence).

This chain uses TRBV19 with TRBJ2-7, with D maybe TRBD2 (6 bases). Germline V lookup: CDR1 LNHDA, CDR2 SQIVND (reference sequence). CDR3 size: 15 residues. Trimming shortened V by 3 bases and J by 3 bases, and 15 bases separated the two germline ends. The CDR3: CASSMEHGSGYEQYF. The CDR3 nucleotides read TGTGCCAGTAGTATGGAGCATGGTAGCGGCTACGAGCAGTACTTC.

The chain recombines TRBV9 with TRBJ1-2; TRBD1 is a possible D gene (6 bases). V was cut by 5 bases and J by 2 bases, with 19 bases left in between. The germline CDR1 and CDR2 sequences are SGDLS and YYNGEE. CDR3 length: 16 residues. The CDR3 sequence: CASRNDSLDSNYGYTF. The CDR3 DNA reads TGTGCCAGCAGAAACGACTCCCTGGACAGCAACTATGGCTACACCTTC.

The V and J genes are TRBV25-1 and TRBJ2-7; 7 bases are shared with TRBD1. The germline V gene encodes CDR1 MGHDK and CDR2 SYGVNS. V shed 6 bases and J 4 bases; nucleotides not matched to a gene: 9. The CDR3 has 14 residues. CDR3 nucleotides: TGTGCCAGCAGGGAGACAGGGAAGGGGTACGAGCAGTACTTC. Translated: CASRETGKGYEQYF.

This sequence joins TRBV29-1 and TRBJ1-6; D gene ambiguous. The CDR3 is 13 residues long. V was shortened by 4 bases and J by 2 bases, with 6 bases between the two germline ends. From germline, CDR1 is SQVTM and CDR2 ANQGSEA. The CDR3 here is CSVAQTYNSPLHF. The CDR3 DNA is TGCAGCGTTGCACAGACCTATAATTCACCCCTCCACTTT. Looking up the rest from reference TRBV29-1 and TRBJ1-6 gives the full variable domain: SAVISQKPSRDICQRGTSLTIQCQVDSQVTMMFWYRQQPGQSLTLIATANQGSEATYESGFVIDKFPISRPNLTFSTLTVSNMSPEDSSIYLCSVAQTYNSPLHFGNGTRLTVT.

The genes are TRBV7-2 and TRBJ1-5, with D uncertain. This CDR3 contains 14 residues. The germline gives CDR1 SGHTA, CDR2 FQGNSA. The germline V and J ends were trimmed by 3 bases and 1 base, with 7 bases remaining between them. CDR3 amino acids: CASSLRNSNQPQHF. The DNA for the CDR3 is TGTGCCAGCAGCTTGAGGAACAGCAATCAGCCCCAGCATTTT.

The rearrangement uses TRBV5-4 and TRBJ2-7, with D uncertain. Germline CDR1 SGHNT, CDR2 YYREEE (reference sequence). This CDR3 has 14 amino acids. Trimming pared 4 bases from V and 4 bases from J, leaving 15 bases between. In nucleotides, the CDR3 is TGTGCCAGCAGCGCCTTGGGCAGCTGGTACGAGCAGTACTTC. Amino acid sequence: CASSALGSWYEQYF.

The genes are TRBV7-9 and TRBJ2-1; possible D gene TRBD1, 6 bases. Germline CDR1 and CDR2: SEHNR and FQNEAQ (reference sequence). V was clipped by 7 bases and J by 7 bases, with 23 bases between them. The CDR3 spans 16 residues. Here the CDR3 reads CASNQQTGLGQNEQFF. For the CDR3, the DNA is TGTGCCAGCAACCAACAAACAGGGTTGGGGCAGAATGAGCAGTTCTTC. The full variable domain, its missing parts supplied by reference TRBV7-9 and TRBJ2-1, is DTGVSQNPRHKITKRGQNVTFRCDPISEHNRLYWYRQTLGQGPEFLTYFQNEAQLEKSRLLSDRFSAERPKGSFSTLEIQRTEQGDSAMYLCASNQQTGLGQNEQFFGPGTRLTVL.

The chain employs TRBV7-8 and TRBJ2-7; tentative D call: TRBD1 (6 bases). Deletions cut 1 base from V and 7 bases from J, with 14 bases between. CDR1 and CDR2 (germline): SGHVS, FQNEAQ. The CDR3 covers 14 residues. This chain's CDR3 is CASSLEGIRGEQYF. CDR3 nucleotides: TGTGCCAGCAGCTTAGAGGGGATCAGGGGAGAGCAGTACTTC.

Note on this clone: This sample also contains other DNA sequences that code for the same CDR3. V usage is TRBV18 and J usage is TRBJ1-4; 8 positions match TRBD1. The V and J ends lost 6 bases and 4 bases, in that order; junction bases with no gene match: 4. The CDR3 runs to 14 residues. Germline V gene sequence: CDR1 KGHSH, CDR2 LQKENI. The DNA of the CDR3 is TGTGCCAGCTCCCCGGACAGGGTTAATGAAAAACTGTTTTTT. Amino acids: CASSPDRVNEKLFF.

The chain has TRBV12-3 or TRBV12-4 and TRBJ1-2; 8 bases align to TRBD1. J was trimmed by 6 bases and V by 5 bases; bases with no gene match: 5. The CDR3 sequence is 13 residues long. The CDR3 sequence: CASSPQGADGYTF. In nucleotides, the CDR3 is TGTGCCAGCAGTCCTCAGGGGGCGGATGGCTACACCTTC.

The rearrangement links TRBV14 to TRBJ2-7; 11 nucleotides agree with TRBD2. This CDR3 has 14 amino acids. V trimming: 6 bases; J trimming: 9 bases; junction bases outside the gene matches: 10. Germline CDR1 reads SGHDN; CDR2 reads FVKESK. The CDR3 DNA is TGTGCCAGCAGTGTCACTAGCGGGAGAAATGGGCAGTACTTC. This encodes CASSVTSGRNGQYF.

The chain links TRBV5-8 to TRBJ2-1, with 12 bases aligning to TRBD2. Trimming removed 7 bases from V and 4 bases from J; junction bases left unmatched: 6. Germline V lookup: CDR1 SGHTS, CDR2 YDEGEE. The CDR3 loop spans 15 amino acids. The CDR3 loop is CASELGLAGYNEQFF. The CDR3 nucleotides read TGTGCCAGCGAGCTTGGACTAGCGGGATACAATGAGCAGTTCTTC.

This clone was detected only once. The gene calls are TRBV11-2 and TRBJ1-2; no reliable D call. V lost 4 bases and J lost 2, with 17 bases in between. Germline V gene sequence: CDR1 SGHAT, CDR2 FQNNGV. The CDR3 has 16 amino acids. CDR3 residues: CASSSPPGNQNYGYTF. CDR3 DNA sequence: TGTGCCAGCAGCTCCCCACCCGGGAATCAGAACTATGGCTACACCTTC.

This sequence joins TRBV7-6 and TRBJ2-7; 10 bases agree with TRBD1. This CDR3 is built from 15 residues. Germline assignment: CDR1 SGHVS and CDR2 FNYEAQ. The V segment lost 5 bases and the J segment 3 bases; nucleotides outside the gene matches: 7. The CDR3 protein is CASSPGTGVFYEQYF. CDR3 nucleotides: TGTGCCAGCAGCCCCGGGACAGGGGTTTTCTACGAGCAGTACTTC.

J is TRBJ1-6 and V is TRBV6-5; D remains unclear. The germline V gene encodes CDR1 MNHEY and CDR2 SVGAGI. The CDR3 sequence is 14 residues long. V was trimmed by 2 bases and J by 5 bases, leaving 7 bases between them. CDR3 DNA sequence: TGTGCCAGCAGTTACGAGGCGGATAATTCACCCCTCCACTTT. It is translated as CASSYEADNSPLHF.

The chain couples TRBV19 to TRBJ1-6; no reliable D call. V gave up 11 bases and J gave up 4 bases, with 12 bases separating them. CDR3 size: 13 residues. Germline V lookup: CDR1 LNHDA, CDR2 SQIVND (reference sequence). The CDR3 region is CASQAGYNSPLHF. DNA of the CDR3: TGTGCCTCCCAAGCGGGTTATAATTCACCCCTCCACTTT.

The chain carries TRBV7-3 and TRBJ1-5, with D tentatively TRBD1 (5 bases). The CDR3 contains 16 residues. The V gene's germline CDR1 is SGHTA and CDR2 FQGTGA. V was cut by 1 base and J by 4 bases, with 14 bases left in between. The chain's CDR3 is CASSLSPSGENQPQHF. The DNA for the CDR3 is TGTGCCAGCAGCTTAAGTCCCTCGGGGGAAAATCAGCCCCAGCATTTT.

The chain carries TRBV7-8 and TRBJ1-5; D remains unclear. This CDR3 is 14 amino acids long. Trimming cost V 1 base and J 4 bases, with 8 bases left between them. The germline CDR1 and CDR2 sequences are SGHVS and FQNEAQ. The CDR3 coding sequence is TGTGCCAGCAGCTTAGTTTCGGGGAATCAGCCCCAGCATTTT. It encodes CASSLVSGNQPQHF.

This clone was seen a single time. The J gene is TRBJ1-2, the V gene TRBV6-1, with 8 bases identical to TRBD1. The germline gives CDR1 MNHNS, CDR2 SASEGT. This CDR3 contains 18 residues. The V gene end was trimmed by 3 bases and the J gene end by 1 base; junction bases not matched to a gene: 13. DNA of the CDR3: TGTGCCAGCAGTGATTTTCCGGGACAGGTCTACCTTAACTATGGCTACACCTTC. It encodes CASSDFPGQVYLNYGYTF.

The chain uses TRBV7-9 and TRBJ1-3; D gene unclear. Germline CDR1 reads SEHNR; CDR2 reads FQNEAQ (reference sequence). CDR3 length: 13 amino acids. The V end was cut by 7 bases, the J end by 2 bases, with 9 bases between. In nucleotides, the CDR3 is TGTGCCAGCATCACGCGGGCTGGAAACACCATATATTTT. Amino acids: CASITRAGNTIYF. Filled out from reference TRBV7-9 and TRBJ1-3, the complete variable domain reads DTGVSQNPRHKITKRGQNVTFRCDPISEHNRLYWYRQTLGQGPEFLTYFQNEAQLEKSRLLSDRFSAERPKGSFSTLEIQRTEQGDSAMYLCASITRAGNTIYFGEGSWLTVV.

This chain uses TRBV7-2 with TRBJ1-6; maybe TRBD1 (6 bases). The CDR3 covers 17 residues. V lost 3 bases, J lost 4 bases, and 16 bases lay in between. CDR1 and CDR2 from the germline V gene are SGHTA and FQGNSA. The CDR3 DNA is TGTGCCAGCAGCTTTACACCTTCGGGACAATATAATTCACCCCTCCACTTT. Protein product: CASSFTPSGQYNSPLHF.

V usage is TRBV19 and J usage is TRBJ2-5, with no clear D. The CDR3 covers 13 residues. The germline V gene encodes CDR1 LNHDA and CDR2 SQIVND (reference sequence). V lost 1 base, J lost 5 bases, and 8 bases lay in between. CDR3 nucleotide sequence: TGTGCCAGTAGTATAGGAGGTCGGGAGACCCAGTACTTC. Protein sequence: CASSIGGRETQYF.

V is TRBV5-6 and J is TRBJ1-2, with TRBD1 matching 7 bases. The V gene end was trimmed by 0 bases and the J gene end by 2 bases; junction bases not matched to a gene: 4. Germline-derived CDR1 and CDR2 are SGHDT and YYEEEE. The CDR3 length is 15 residues. CDR3 sequence reads: CASSLGGQENYGYTF. In DNA form, the CDR3 reads TGTGCCAGCAGCTTGGGTGGACAGGAAAACTATGGCTACACCTTC.

The genes are TRBV28 and TRBJ1-5, with 8 bases fitting TRBD1. After removal of 7 bases from V and 5 bases from J, the junction contained 10 bases not matched to a gene. The germline V gene has CDR1 MDHEN and CDR2 SYDVKM. The CDR3 is 15 amino acids. CDR3 sequence reads: CASTTDRGEDQPQHF. The DNA for the CDR3 is TGTGCCAGCACCACCGACAGGGGTGAGGATCAGCCCCAGCATTTT.